This T cell receptor beta chain derives from a study of cytomegalovirus exposure and HLA in healthy donors. Overall study: Early on, a data release was issued that held 80 million or so unique TCRs from HLA-typed donors. Study-level results: Later, TCR association rates were found to vary by HLA locus, highest for DRB1 and lowest for HLA-C. A few chains tied to CMV proved CMV antigen-specific in vitro.

Trimming at V came to 6 bases and at J to 2 bases, leaving 6 bases not matched to a gene. CDR3 length: 15 amino acids. The germline V gene has CDR1 MNHNS and CDR2 SASEGT. Vbeta (60) and Jbeta (13) primers were used in the PCR. The protocol was immunoSEQ multiplex PCR, while the TCRdb copy is restricted to in-frame clones and leaves out a portion. The table records 130,000 to 150,000 clones, approximately 73% of them present only once. As concerns this clone: What it recognizes is unknown.

This sequence was found in a human donor in good health. This sequence joins TRBV6-1 and TRBJ1-2; 10 bases agree with TRBD1. What was sequenced was PBMCs. This chain's CDR3 is CASRKDRGYNYGYTF. The CDR3 DNA is TGTGCCAGCAGAAAGGACAGGGGGTACAACTATGGCTACACCTTC.